The present entry profiles one T cell receptor (beta chain) with its context. The sample belongs to a study of blood T cell repertoires in COVID-19. The protocol was immunoSEQ multiplex PCR, while the TCRdb copy is restricted to in-frame clones and leaves out a portion. This table holds 85,000 to 130,000 clones, just under 95% found once. The CDR3 sequence is 13 residues long. V trimming: 9 bases; J trimming: 6 bases; junction bases outside the gene matches: 4. Germline CDR1 ENHRY, CDR2 SYGVKD. The sequenced sample consisted of peripheral blood. The clonotype originates from a man in his 70s with acute or convalescent COVID-19. This chain uses TRBV10-3 with TRBJ1-6, with TRBD1 identical over 8 bases. The CDR3 region has the DNA TGTGCCATAAAGACAGGGGCTAATTCACCCCTCCACTTT. It encodes CAIKTGANSPLHF.